A selection of T cell receptor beta chains follows, all from one sample in a study of blood T cells in healthy people across ages. TCRdb reprocessed the 5' RACE reads via MiXCR and lists one record per CDR3 protein. This sample has 750,000 or so distinct CDR3 sequences, with 25% found just once. This sample was also put to use in a study of T cells of mothers and their children.

Sequenced input: blood. These receptors were obtained from a boy between 10 and 17 years old in good health. Each CDR3 is given with its conserved first and last residue. A D gene is named only where the DNA matches it firmly. For some rows the clone size is stated as once, few or many, or as a class when expanded; others skip it.

TRBJ2-4 - TRBV7-3 - TGTGCCAGCAGCTTTGAGCGAGGAAACATTCAGTACTTC CASSFERGNIQYF
TRBJ2-5 few TRBV7-2 TRBD2 TGTGCCAGCAGCTTAGCGGGGGGGTTCCAAGAGACCCAGTACTTC CASSLAGGFQETQYF
TRBJ2-5 - TRBV6-2/TRBV6-3 TRBD2 TGTGCCAGCAGGTTTTGGGGGCTAGCGGGGGGCCTAGGAGAGACCCAGTACTTC CASRFWGLAGGLGETQYF
TRBJ1-1 - TRBV4-3 - TGCGCCAGCAGCCAAGATCTAGGGACAACCACTGAAGCTTTCTTT CASSQDLGTTTEAFF
TRBJ2-5 - TRBV11-2 - TGTGCCAGCAGCTCATGGACAGCTCGAGAGACCCAGTACTTC CASSSWTARETQYF
TRBJ2-7 - TRBV7-8 - TGTGCCAGCAGCTCCCCGTTAAGGACAGAGCCATACGAGCAGTACTTC CASSSPLRTEPYEQYF
TRBJ2-7 - TRBV5-1 TRBD1 TGCGCCAGCAGCAAACAGGGGCTGGACCACGAGCAGTACTTC CASSKQGLDHEQYF
TRBJ2-2 - TRBV12-3/TRBV12-4 - TGTGCCGAGGGGTACACCGGGGAGCTGTTTTTT CAEGYTGELFF
TRBJ2-4 - TRBV7-2 - TGTGCCAGCAGCGAAACCCGAAACATTCAGTACTTC CASSETRNIQYF
TRBJ1-1 - TRBV2 TRBD1 TGTGCCAGCAGTGATTCCCCAGGGGGCGCGAACACTGAAGCTTTCTTT CASSDSPGGANTEAFF
TRBJ2-5 - TRBV5-6 - TGTGCCAGCAGCCGAGGAGGGCAGGGGAATGAATTCCAAGAGACCCAGTACTTC CASSRGGQGNEFQETQYF
TRBJ1-4 few TRBV19 TRBD1 TGTGCCAGTAGAGGACAGGGGGAAGAAAAACTGTTTTTT CASRGQGEEKLFF
TRBJ2-3 many TRBV20-1 - TGCAGTGCTAGAGTAGGAGATACGCAGTATTTT CSARVGDTQYF
TRBJ2-7 - TRBV18 - TGTGCCAGCTCACCTATCCCCGGCAGGGTCTCCTACGAGCAGTACTTC CASSPIPGRVSYEQYF
TRBJ2-5 - TRBV7-2 TRBD2 TGTGCCAGTCGACTAGCGGGGTTCCCTCAAGAGACCCAGTACTTC CASRLAGFPQETQYF
TRBJ2-3 few TRBV14 - TGTGCCAGCAGCCAAGGATTGGCCCTTAACACAGATACGCAGTATTTT CASSQGLALNTDTQYF
TRBJ1-1 - TRBV7-8 - TGTGCCAGCAGCTTACTTGGGACGGTGGGGAACACTGAAGCTTTCTTT CASSLLGTVGNTEAFF
TRBJ2-7 few TRBV5-5 - TGTGCCAGCAGCTTGCTGCAGGTTACCTACGAGCAGTACTTC CASSLLQVTYEQYF
TRBJ2-7 many TRBV7-9 - TGTGCCAGCAGCCGGAACTACGAGCAGTACTTC CASSRNYEQYF
TRBJ2-7 few TRBV7-9 TRBD1 TGTGCCAGCAGCCCCAAAATCGGACAGGGACCCTTCTACGAGCAGTACTTC CASSPKIGQGPFYEQYF
TRBJ2-3 few TRBV12-3/TRBV12-4 TRBD1 TGTGCCAGCAAGCTGGACAGGGCAAACACAGATACGCAGTATTTT CASKLDRANTDTQYF
TRBJ2-2 few TRBV12-3/TRBV12-4 - TGTGCCAGCAGCTTAAACGCCCCAGGGAACGGGGAGCTGTTTTTT CASSLNAPGNGELFF